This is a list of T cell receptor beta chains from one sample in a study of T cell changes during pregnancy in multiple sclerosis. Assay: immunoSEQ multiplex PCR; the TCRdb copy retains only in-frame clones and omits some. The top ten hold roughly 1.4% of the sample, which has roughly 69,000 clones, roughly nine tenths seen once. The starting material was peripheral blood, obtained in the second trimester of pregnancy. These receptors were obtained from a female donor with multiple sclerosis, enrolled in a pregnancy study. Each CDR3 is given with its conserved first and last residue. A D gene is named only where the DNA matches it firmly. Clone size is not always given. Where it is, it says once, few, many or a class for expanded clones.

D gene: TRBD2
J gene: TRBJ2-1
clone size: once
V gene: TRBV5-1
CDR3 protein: CASATAGVTYNEQFF
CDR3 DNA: TGCGCCAGCGCCACAGCGGGGGTGACCTACAATGAGCAGTTCTTC

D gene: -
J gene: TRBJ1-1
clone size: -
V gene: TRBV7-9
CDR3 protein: CASSLLMANTEAFF
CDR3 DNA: TGTGCCAGCAGCTTACTGATGGCGAACACTGAAGCTTTCTTT

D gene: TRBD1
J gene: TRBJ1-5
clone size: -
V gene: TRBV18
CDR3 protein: CASSPQGGEGQPQHF
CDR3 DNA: TGTGCCAGCTCACCGCAGGGGGGTGAGGGTCAGCCCCAGCATTTT

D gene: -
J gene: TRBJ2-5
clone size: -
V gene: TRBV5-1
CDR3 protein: CASTGDRGGETQYF
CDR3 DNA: TGCGCCAGTACTGGGGACCGAGGGGGTGAGACCCAGTACTTC

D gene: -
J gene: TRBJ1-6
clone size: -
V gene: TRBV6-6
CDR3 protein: CASASRQGNSPLHF
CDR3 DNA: TGTGCCAGCGCTTCGAGGCAGGGTAATTCACCCCTCCACTTT

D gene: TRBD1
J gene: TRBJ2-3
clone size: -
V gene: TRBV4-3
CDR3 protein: CASSHLGGFTDTQYF
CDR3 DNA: TGCGCCAGCAGCCATTTAGGGGGCTTCACAGATACGCAGTATTTT

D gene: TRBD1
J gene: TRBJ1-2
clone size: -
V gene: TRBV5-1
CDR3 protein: CASSFGQGGGYTF
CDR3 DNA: TGCGCCAGCAGCTTCGGACAGGGAGGAGGCTACACCTTC

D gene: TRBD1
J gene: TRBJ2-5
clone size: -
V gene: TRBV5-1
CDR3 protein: CASSLGTGPRETQYF
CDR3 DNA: TGCGCCAGCAGCTTGGGGACAGGGCCGCGAGAGACCCAGTACTTC

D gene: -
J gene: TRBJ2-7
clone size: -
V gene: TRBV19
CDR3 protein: CASSRQGGGYEQYF
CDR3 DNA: TGTGCCAGTAGTCGACAGGGAGGAGGTTACGAGCAGTACTTC

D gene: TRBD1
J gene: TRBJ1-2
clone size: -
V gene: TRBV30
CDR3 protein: CAWSAHMLQGAPLKYGYTF
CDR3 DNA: TGTGCCTGGAGTGCGCATATGTTACAGGGGGCCCCCTTGAAGTATGGCTACACCTTC